Included here is one T cell receptor beta chain sequence, with context. As handled by the study authors: Estimation of nucleated cell counts relied on the amplification of reference gene primers. This table comes from immunoSEQ multiplex PCR, and its TCRdb copy is limited to in-frame clones, with some not included. V, J and clone size were drawn from that table, and D and trimming were deduced from the DNA. The sample carries about 170,000 clones, around 82% recorded once. The data were taken from a study of blood T cell repertoires in COVID-19. At the level of the study: The samples span acute and convalescent COVID-19 from the United States, Italy and Spain. In each case, the material was cDNA or gDNA derived from T cells, B-cell-depleted T cells, or PBMCs.

V lost 6 bases, J lost 0 bases, and 9 bases lay in between. The germline V gene has CDR1 MNHEY and CDR2 SVGAGI. This CDR3 has 14 amino acids. The V gene is TRBV6-5, the J gene TRBJ2-1; D is unresolved. This clonotype originated in a woman older than 75 with acute or convalescent COVID-19. The sequenced sample consisted of peripheral blood. The CDR3 sequence: CASRQQSSYNEQFF. The CDR3 DNA sequence: TGTGCCAGCAGACAACAAAGCTCCTACAATGAGCAGTTCTTC.